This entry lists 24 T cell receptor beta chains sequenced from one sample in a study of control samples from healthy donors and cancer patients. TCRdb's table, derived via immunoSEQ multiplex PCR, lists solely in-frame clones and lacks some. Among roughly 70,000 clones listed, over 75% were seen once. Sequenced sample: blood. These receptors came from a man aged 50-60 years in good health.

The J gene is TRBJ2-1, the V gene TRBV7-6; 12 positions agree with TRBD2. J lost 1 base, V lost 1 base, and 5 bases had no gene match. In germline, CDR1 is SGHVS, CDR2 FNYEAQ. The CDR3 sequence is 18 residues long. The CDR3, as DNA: TGTGCCAGCAGCTTAGTCACTAGCGGGGGGATTTCCTACAATGAGCAGTTCTTC. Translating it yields CASSLVTSGGISYNEQFF.

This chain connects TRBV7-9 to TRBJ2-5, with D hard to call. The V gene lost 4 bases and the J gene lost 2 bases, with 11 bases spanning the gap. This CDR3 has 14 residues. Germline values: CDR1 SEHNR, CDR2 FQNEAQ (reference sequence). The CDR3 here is CASSSNGVQETQYF. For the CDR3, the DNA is TGTGCCAGCAGCTCAAATGGAGTTCAAGAGACCCAGTACTTC.

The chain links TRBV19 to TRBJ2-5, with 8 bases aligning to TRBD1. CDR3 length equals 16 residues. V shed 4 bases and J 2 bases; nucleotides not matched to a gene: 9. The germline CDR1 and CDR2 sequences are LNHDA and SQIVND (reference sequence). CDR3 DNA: TGTGCCAGTAGTAATCCCGGGACAGGACAGCAAGAGACCCAGTACTTC. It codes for CASSNPGTGQQETQYF.

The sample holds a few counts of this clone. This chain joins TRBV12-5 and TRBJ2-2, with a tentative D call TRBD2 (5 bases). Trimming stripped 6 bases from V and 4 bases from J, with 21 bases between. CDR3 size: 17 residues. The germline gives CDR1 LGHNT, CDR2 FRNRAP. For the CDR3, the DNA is TGTGCTAGTGGACCCCCATTTAGGCTAGCTCCCACCGGGGAGCTGTTTTTT. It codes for CASGPPFRLAPTGELFF.

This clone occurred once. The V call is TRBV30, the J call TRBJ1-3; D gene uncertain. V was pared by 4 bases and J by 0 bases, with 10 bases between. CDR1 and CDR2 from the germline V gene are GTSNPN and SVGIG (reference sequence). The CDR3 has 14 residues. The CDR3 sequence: CAWKERLSGNTIYF. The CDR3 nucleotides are TGTGCCTGGAAAGAAAGACTCTCTGGAAACACCATATATTTT.

CDR3 amino acids: CASSRMTGGDSGYTF. In DNA, the CDR3 is TGTGCCAGCAGTAGGATGACAGGGGGTGACTCTGGCTACACCTTC. The genes are TRBV7-9 and TRBJ1-2, with 9 bases fitting TRBD1. The V gene end was trimmed by 6 bases and the J gene end by 7 bases; junction bases not matched to a gene: 12. CDR3 length: 15 residues. Germline-derived CDR1 and CDR2 are SEHNR and FQNEAQ (reference sequence).

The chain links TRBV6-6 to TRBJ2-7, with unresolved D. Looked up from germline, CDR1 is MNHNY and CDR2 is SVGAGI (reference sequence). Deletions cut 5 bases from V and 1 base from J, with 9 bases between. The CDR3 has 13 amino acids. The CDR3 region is CASSTPRSYEQYF. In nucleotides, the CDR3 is TGTGCCAGCAGTACACCCCGGTCCTACGAGCAGTACTTC.

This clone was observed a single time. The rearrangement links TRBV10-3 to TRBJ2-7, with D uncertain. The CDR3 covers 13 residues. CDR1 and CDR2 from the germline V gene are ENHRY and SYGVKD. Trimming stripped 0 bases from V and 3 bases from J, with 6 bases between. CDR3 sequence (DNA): TGTGCCATCAGTGAGTCAGCAGTCTACGAGCAGTACTTC. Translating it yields CAISESAVYEQYF.

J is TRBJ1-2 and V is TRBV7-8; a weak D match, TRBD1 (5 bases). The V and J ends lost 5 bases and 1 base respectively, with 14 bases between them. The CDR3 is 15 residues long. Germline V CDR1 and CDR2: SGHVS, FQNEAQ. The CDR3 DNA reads TGTGCCAGCAGCCCAACGCAGGGATTTAACTATGGCTACACCTTC. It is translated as CASSPTQGFNYGYTF. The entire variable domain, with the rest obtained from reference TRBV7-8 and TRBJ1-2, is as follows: GAGVSQSPRYKVAKRGQDVALRCDPISGHVSLFWYQQALGQGPEFLTYFQNEAQLDKSGLPSDRFFAERPEGSVSTLKIQRTQQEDSAVYLCASSPTQGFNYGYTFGSGTRLTVV.

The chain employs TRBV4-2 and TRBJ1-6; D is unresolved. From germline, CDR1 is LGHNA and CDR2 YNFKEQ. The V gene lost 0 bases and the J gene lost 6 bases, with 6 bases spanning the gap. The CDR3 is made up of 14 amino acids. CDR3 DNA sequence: TGTGCCAGCAGCCAAGAGGCGGTTAATTCACCCCTCCACTTT. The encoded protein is CASSQEAVNSPLHF.

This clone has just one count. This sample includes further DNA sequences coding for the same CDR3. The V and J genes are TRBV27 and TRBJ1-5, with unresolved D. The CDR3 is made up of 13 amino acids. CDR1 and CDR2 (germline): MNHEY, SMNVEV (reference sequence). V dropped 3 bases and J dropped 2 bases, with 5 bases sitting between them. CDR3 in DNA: TGTGCCAGCAGTTTGAGGGGCAATCAGCCCCAGCATTTT. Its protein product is CASSLRGNQPQHF.

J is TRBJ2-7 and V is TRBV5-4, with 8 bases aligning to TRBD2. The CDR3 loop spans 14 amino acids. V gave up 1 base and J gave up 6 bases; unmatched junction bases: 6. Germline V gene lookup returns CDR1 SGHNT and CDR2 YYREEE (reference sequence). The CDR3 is CASSLISGAGEQYF. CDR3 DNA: TGTGCCAGCAGCTTGATTAGCGGGGCGGGCGAGCAGTACTTC.

CDR3 residues: CASSPLGDTEAFF. Written as DNA, the CDR3 is TGTGCCAGTAGTCCCTTAGGGGACACTGAAGCTTTCTTT. This chain links TRBV19 with TRBJ1-1; a possible D gene is TRBD1 (5 bases). The germline V gene encodes CDR1 LNHDA and CDR2 SQIVND (reference sequence). Between the trimmed V and J ends, which lost 5 bases and 3 bases, there was a span of 10 bases. This CDR3 has 13 amino acids.

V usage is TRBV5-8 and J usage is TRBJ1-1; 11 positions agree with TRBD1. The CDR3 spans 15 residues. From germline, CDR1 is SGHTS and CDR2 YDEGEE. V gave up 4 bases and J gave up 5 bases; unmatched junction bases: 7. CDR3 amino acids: CASSPGTGGITEAFF. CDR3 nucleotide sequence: TGTGCCAGCAGCCCCGGGACAGGGGGTATAACTGAAGCTTTCTTT.

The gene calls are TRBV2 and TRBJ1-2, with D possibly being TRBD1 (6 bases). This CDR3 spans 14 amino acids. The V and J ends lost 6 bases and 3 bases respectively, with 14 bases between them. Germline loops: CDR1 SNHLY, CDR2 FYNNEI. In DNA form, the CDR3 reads TGTGCCAGCAGGGAACAGGGACGCGACTATGGCTACACCTTC. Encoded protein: CASREQGRDYGYTF.

As DNA, the CDR3 is TGTGCCAGCAGCATAGGGGGACAGGGGAATTCACCCCTCCACTTT. It is translated as CASSIGGQGNSPLHF. V and J are TRBV7-3 and TRBJ1-6; 10 bases match TRBD1. The CDR3 has 15 residues. Looked up from germline, CDR1 is SGHTA and CDR2 is FQGTGA. Trimming at V came to 5 bases and at J to 7 bases, leaving 5 bases not matched to a gene.

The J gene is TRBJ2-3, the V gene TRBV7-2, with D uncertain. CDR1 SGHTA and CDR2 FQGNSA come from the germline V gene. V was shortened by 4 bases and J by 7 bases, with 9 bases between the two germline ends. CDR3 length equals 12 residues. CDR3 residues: CASSSSSYTQYF. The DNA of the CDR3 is TGTGCCAGCAGCTCCTCTAGTTATACGCAGTATTTT.

The CDR3 is CASSQDLGTGAYGYTF. In nucleotides, the CDR3 is TGCGCCAGCAGCCAAGATCTCGGGACAGGAGCCTATGGCTACACCTTC. The V call is TRBV4-1, the J call TRBJ1-2; 8 bases agree with TRBD1. This CDR3 has 16 amino acids. In germline, CDR1 is MGHRA, CDR2 YSYEKL. The V segment lost 0 bases and the J segment 4 bases; nucleotides outside the gene matches: 7.

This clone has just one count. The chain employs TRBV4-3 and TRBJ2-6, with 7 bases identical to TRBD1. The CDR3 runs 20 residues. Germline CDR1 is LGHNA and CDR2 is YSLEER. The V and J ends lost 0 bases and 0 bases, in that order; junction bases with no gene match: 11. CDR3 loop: CASSQDLGTDQLSGANVLTF. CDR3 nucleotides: TGCGCCAGCAGCCAAGATTTGGGGACAGACCAACTCTCTGGGGCCAACGTCCTGACTTTC.

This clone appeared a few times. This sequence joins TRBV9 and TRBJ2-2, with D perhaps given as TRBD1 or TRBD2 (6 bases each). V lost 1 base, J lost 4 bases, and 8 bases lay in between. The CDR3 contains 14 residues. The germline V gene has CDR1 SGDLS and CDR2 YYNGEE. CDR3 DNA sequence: TGTGCCAGCAGCGTAAGGGGGGCCACCGGGGAGCTGTTTTTT. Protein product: CASSVRGATGELFF.

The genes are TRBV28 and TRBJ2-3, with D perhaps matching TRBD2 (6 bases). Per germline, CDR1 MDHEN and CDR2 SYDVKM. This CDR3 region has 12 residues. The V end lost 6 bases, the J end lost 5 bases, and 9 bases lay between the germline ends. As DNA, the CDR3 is TGTGCCAGCAGACTGGAGGGAGATACGCAGTATTTT. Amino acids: CASRLEGDTQYF.

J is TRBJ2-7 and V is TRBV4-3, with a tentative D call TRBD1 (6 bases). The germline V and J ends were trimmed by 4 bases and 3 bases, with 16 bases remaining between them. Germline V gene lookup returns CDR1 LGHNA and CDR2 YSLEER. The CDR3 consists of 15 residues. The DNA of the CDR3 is TGCGCCAGCAGCCCCACGGTGACAGGACTCTACGAGCAGTACTTC. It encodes CASSPTVTGLYEQYF.

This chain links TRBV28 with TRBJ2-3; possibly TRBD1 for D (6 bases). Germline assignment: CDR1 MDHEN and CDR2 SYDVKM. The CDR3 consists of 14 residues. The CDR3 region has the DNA TGTCTCACCGAGGGGGTCCGAGAGACAGATACGCAGTATTTT. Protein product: CLTEGVRETDTQYF.

CDR3 bases: TGTGCCAGCAGCCGAAACTACGAGCAGTACTTC. This gives the protein CASSRNYEQYF. The J gene is TRBJ2-7, the V gene TRBV14; no firm D call. V dropped 4 bases and J dropped 3 bases, with 4 bases sitting between them. Germline CDR1 is SGHDN and CDR2 is FVKESK. This CDR3 has 11 amino acids.